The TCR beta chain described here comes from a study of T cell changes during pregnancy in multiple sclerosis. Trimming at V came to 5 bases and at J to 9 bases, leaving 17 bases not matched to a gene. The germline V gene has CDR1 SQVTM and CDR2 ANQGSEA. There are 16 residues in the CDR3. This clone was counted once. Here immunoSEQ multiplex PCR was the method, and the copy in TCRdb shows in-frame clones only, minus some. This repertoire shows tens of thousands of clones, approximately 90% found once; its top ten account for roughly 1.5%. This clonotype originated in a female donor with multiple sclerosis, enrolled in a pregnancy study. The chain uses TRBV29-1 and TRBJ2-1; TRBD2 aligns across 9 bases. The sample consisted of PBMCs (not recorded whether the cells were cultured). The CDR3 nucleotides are TGCAGCGTTCAACCCTTTAGCGGGAGATTCCCTGGTGAGCAGTTCTTC. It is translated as CSVQPFSGRFPGEQFF.